There are many counts of the clone carrying this T cell receptor beta chain. The target antigen is unknown. The sample belongs to a study of T-cell memory formation after mild COVID-19. Trimming took off 0 bases at V and 2 bases at J, with 8 bases between the two ends. The germline gives CDR1 SGHRS, CDR2 YFSETQ. The CDR3 runs to 14 residues. MiXCR, applied by TCRdb to the 5' RACE reads, yields one record per CDR3 protein. The table includes 150,000 to 200,000 distinct CDR3 sequences, about 14% detected once. The study's findings and limits: Memory from before infection featured some responding clones, which suggests cross-reactive memory joined.

The receptor's source is an adult woman who had mild COVID-19 (a few samples of this study predate the infection). Cell type and time point are not known. Input material: PBMCs or a T cell subset sorted from them (not recorded which). V is TRBV5-1 and J is TRBJ2-5; D is unclear. CDR3 region: CASSLVVSQETQYF. For the CDR3, the DNA is TGCGCCAGCAGCTTGGTTGTCTCACAAGAGACCCAGTACTTC.